This T cell receptor beta chain was sequenced in a study of cytomegalovirus exposure and HLA in healthy donors. Profiling relied on immunoSEQ multiplex PCR, and the TCRdb table lists in-frame clones only, not all of them. The sample carries some 83,000 clones, nearly 95% recorded once. Germline assignment: CDR1 WNHNN and CDR2 SYGVQD (reference sequence). Trimming pared 6 bases from V and 0 bases from J, leaving 8 bases between. This CDR3 spans 13 amino acids. This clone appeared a single time. Sequenced input: PBMCs. This clonotype originated in a woman between 18 and 30 years old in good health and CMV-seronegative. V usage is TRBV10-1 and J usage is TRBJ1-1; no definite D call. CDR3 DNA sequence: TGCGCCAGCAGGAAAGAGTTGAACACTGAAGCTTTCTTT. Amino acids: CASRKELNTEAFF.